The 28 T cell receptor beta chains reported below all come from one sample, sequenced in a study of radiation and T cells in renal cell carcinoma. This sample's time point: blood 4 weeks post-SBRT, at nephrectomy. Treatment indicated: 15 Gy SBRT to primary tumor, nephrectomy 4 weeks later. TCRdb's copy holds only in-frame clones and misses some; the assay was immunoSEQ multiplex PCR. The data show approximately 170,000 clones, with about nine tenths seen just once and about 11% held by the top ten. The material was blood, obtained from a patient whose treatment included radiotherapy and nephrectomy. Every receptor here comes from a woman between 45 and 60 years old with renal cell carcinoma.

The count of this clone is one. The CDR3 spells CAWSYEKLFF. CDR3 DNA: TGTGCCTGGAGTTATGAAAAACTGTTTTTT. This chain uses TRBV30 with TRBJ1-4; no clear D. The V gene's germline CDR1 is GTSNPN and CDR2 SVGIG (reference sequence). Trimming pared 2 bases from V and 6 bases from J, leaving 1 base between. The CDR3 consists of 10 residues.

The chain has TRBV10-3 and TRBJ1-4, with 11 bases that match TRBD1. Unmatched junction bases numbered 11, after V lost 10 bases and J lost 7 bases. This CDR3 region has 15 residues. Germline V gene lookup returns CDR1 ENHRY and CDR2 SYGVKD. CDR3 protein: CATKGPGQGGEKLFF. As DNA, the CDR3 is TGTGCCACTAAAGGCCCGGGACAGGGGGGTGAAAAACTGTTTTTT.

Comments on this clone: The sample holds other DNA sequences that translate to the same CDR3. The chain has TRBV5-1 and TRBJ1-4; D is unresolved. V was pared by 0 bases and J by 0 bases, with 6 bases between. Germline CDR1 is SGHRS and CDR2 is YFSETQ. This CDR3 is built from 15 residues. The CDR3 DNA reads as TGCGCCAGCAGCTTGGGTTTGACAACTAATGAAAAACTGTTTTTT. Amino acid sequence: CASSLGLTTNEKLFF.

This clone showed up just once. The chain employs TRBV25-1 and TRBJ2-5, with D tentatively TRBD1 (5 bases). TRBJ2-7 explains the end of the DNA better; the J call may be wrong. CDR3 length equals 14 residues. Per the germline V gene, CDR1 is MGHDK and CDR2 is SYGVNS. CDR3 region: CASSDPIGVHEQYF. In DNA, the CDR3 is TGTGCCAGCAGTGACCCTATAGGGGTACACGAGCAGTACTTC.

The chain uses TRBV7-9 and TRBJ1-2; no reliable D call. The CDR3 has 14 residues. The V end lost 2 bases, the J end lost 7 bases, and 14 bases lay between the germline ends. Germline loops: CDR1 SEHNR, CDR2 FQNEAQ (reference sequence). The CDR3 coding sequence is TGTGCCAGCAGCTTAAATCGGGTTATGGGTGGCTACACCTTC. Encoded protein: CASSLNRVMGGYTF.

This sequence joins TRBV7-6 and TRBJ2-5; no firm D call. The CDR3 is 13 amino acids. V lost 1 base to trimming and J lost 5 bases, with 8 bases between them. CDR1 and CDR2 (germline): SGHVS, FNYEAQ. CDR3 protein: CASSLVWLETQYF. Written as DNA, the CDR3 is TGTGCCAGCAGCTTAGTCTGGCTGGAGACCCAGTACTTC.

This clone was counted once. V usage is TRBV10-3 and J usage is TRBJ1-1; TRBD1 matches 7 bases. This CDR3 comprises 11 residues. Germline loops: CDR1 ENHRY, CDR2 SYGVKD. V was pared by 6 bases and J by 5 bases, with 0 bases of the junction left unmatched. CDR3 loop: CAIRTGTEAFF. CDR3 in DNA: TGTGCCATCAGGACAGGGACTGAAGCTTTCTTT.

The chain links TRBV5-4 to TRBJ2-2; TRBD1 aligns across 7 bases. Germline V CDR1 and CDR2: SGHNT, YYREEE (reference sequence). The V gene end was trimmed by 4 bases and the J gene end by 5 bases; junction bases not matched to a gene: 2. This CDR3 is built from 13 residues. DNA for the CDR3: TGTGCCAGCAGCAGGGACAGTACCGGGGAGCTGTTTTTT. Translating gives CASSRDSTGELFF. Variable domain in full (rest from reference TRBV5-4 and TRBJ2-2): ETGVTQSPTHLIKTRGQQVTLRCSSQSGHNTVSWYQQALGQGPQFIFQYYREEENGRGNFPPRFSGLQFPNYSSELNVNALELDDSALYLCASSRDSTGELFFGEGSRLTVL.

V usage is TRBV19 and J usage is TRBJ2-5, with no clear D. Trimming took 6 bases from V and 4 from J, leaving 18 bases between them. This CDR3 spans 15 amino acids. Germline V gene sequence: CDR1 LNHDA, CDR2 SQIVND (reference sequence). Written as DNA, the CDR3 is TGTGCCAGTAGGGTTACCGGGCCGAGCCGAGAGACCCAGTACTTC. As protein: CASRVTGPSRETQYF.

This chain links TRBV18 with TRBJ1-1; D unclear. The CDR3 extends over 14 amino acids. Germline V gives CDR1 KGHSH, CDR2 LQKENI. Trimming took 1 base from V and 0 from J, leaving 6 bases between them. The CDR3: CASSPLQLNTEAFF. The CDR3 DNA follows: TGTGCCAGCTCACCACTCCAGTTGAACACTGAAGCTTTCTTT.

CDR3 bases: TGTGCCAGTAGTATAGAGAGTGGCCCTGGTAATGAAAAACTGTTTTTT. This translates into CASSIESGPGNEKLFF. The chain couples TRBV19 to TRBJ1-4; no reliable D call. The CDR3 sequence is 16 residues long. Germline V gene sequence: CDR1 LNHDA, CDR2 SQIVND (reference sequence). The V end lost 0 bases, the J end lost 4 bases, and 12 bases lay between the germline ends. The whole variable domain, remainder taken from reference TRBV19 and TRBJ1-4, is DGGITQSPKYLFRKEGQNVTLSCEQNLNHDAMYWYRQDPGQGLRLIYYSQIVNDFQKGDIAEGYSVSREKKESFPLTVTSAQKNPTAFYLCASSIESGPGNEKLFFGSGTQLSVL.

The chain joins TRBV28 to TRBJ1-6, with 7 bases lining up with TRBD1. There are 15 residues in the CDR3. With 6 bases clipped from V and 7 bases from J, the junction kept 9 bases outside the gene matches. Germline CDR1 MDHEN, CDR2 SYDVKM. CDR3 sequence (DNA): TGTGCCAGCAGCTGGGGGGACAGCGGGAATTCACCCCTCCACTTT. This translates into CASSWGDSGNSPLHF.

This clone was seen a few times. This chain connects TRBV30 to TRBJ1-2, with no clear D. Germline CDR1 GTSNPN, CDR2 SVGIG (reference sequence). The CDR3 spans 15 residues. Deletions cut 8 bases from V and 5 bases from J, with 24 bases between. The CDR3: CATLPESGVPYGYTF. CDR3 bases: TGTGCCACCCTCCCCGAGAGTGGAGTCCCTTATGGCTACACCTTC.

The chain couples TRBV11-2 to TRBJ2-3, with 9 bases that match TRBD1. Germline V gives CDR1 SGHAT, CDR2 FQNNGV. The V segment lost 5 bases and the J segment 2 bases; nucleotides outside the gene matches: 5. The CDR3 loop spans 15 amino acids. In nucleotides, the CDR3 is TGTGCCAGCAGCCCTTGGACAGGGGTCACAGATACGCAGTATTTT. The encoded protein is CASSPWTGVTDTQYF.

Written as DNA, the CDR3 is TGTGCCAGCAGTGAAGGCGGGGAAGGCACAGATACGCAGTATTTT. Its protein product is CASSEGGEGTDTQYF. V gene TRBV2 combines with J gene TRBJ2-3; TRBD2 is a possible D gene (6 bases). V lost 1 base, J lost 1 base, and 9 bases lay in between. Germline V gene sequence: CDR1 SNHLY, CDR2 FYNNEI. The CDR3 has 15 amino acids.

The chain employs TRBV7-2 and TRBJ2-7, with 13 positions matching TRBD2. V lost 5 bases, J lost 0 bases, and 4 bases stayed unmatched. The CDR3 has 16 residues. Germline V lookup: CDR1 SGHTA, CDR2 FQGNSA. The CDR3 region is CASSTSGGVLSYEQYF. The CDR3 coding sequence is TGTGCCAGCAGCACTAGCGGGGGGGTCCTCTCCTACGAGCAGTACTTC.

CDR3 protein: CSVVRGAGGYTF. The CDR3, as DNA: TGCAGCGTTGTGCGGGGGGCTGGGGGCTACACCTTC. V gene TRBV29-1 combines with J gene TRBJ1-2, with D possibly TRBD1 on 6 matching bases. V dropped 4 bases and J dropped 8 bases, with 14 bases sitting between them. Germline lookup yields CDR1 SQVTM and CDR2 ANQGSEA. The CDR3 is 12 amino acids.

The rearrangement uses TRBV6-1 and TRBJ1-1; tentative D call: TRBD1 (6 bases). Trimming left V 6 bases short and J 0 bases short, with 11 bases between. In germline, CDR1 is MNHNS, CDR2 SASEGT. This CDR3 comprises 14 residues. The CDR3 reads CASRTGLLNTEAFF. Here the CDR3 DNA reads TGTGCCAGCAGGACAGGATTGTTGAACACTGAAGCTTTCTTT.

The chain links TRBV5-4 to TRBJ1-3; tentatively, D is TRBD1 (5 bases). Germline CDR1 SGHNT, CDR2 YYREEE (reference sequence). The CDR3 consists of 14 residues. V was cut by 2 bases and J by 5 bases, with 11 bases left in between. The CDR3 sequence is CASSFWGIRNTIYF. The CDR3 nucleotides read TGTGCCAGCAGCTTTTGGGGCATTAGAAACACCATATATTTT.

The rearrangement links TRBV2 to TRBJ2-2; D is perhaps TRBD2 (5 bases). The CDR3 consists of 14 residues. The V gene's germline CDR1 is SNHLY and CDR2 FYNNEI. The V and J ends lost 7 bases and 3 bases respectively, with 12 bases between them. The CDR3 loop is CASMEGSYTGELFF. Here the CDR3 DNA reads TGTGCCAGCATGGAAGGGAGCTACACCGGGGAGCTGTTTTTT.

This sequence joins TRBV9 and TRBJ2-1, with TRBD2 matching 12 bases. CDR3 length: 17 amino acids. CDR1 is SGDLS and CDR2 is YYNGEE in the germline V gene. J was trimmed by 7 bases and V by 0 bases; bases with no gene match: 8. The CDR3 sequence is CASSVGNPSGGANEQFF. DNA for the CDR3: TGTGCCAGCAGCGTAGGGAATCCTAGCGGGGGGGCAAATGAGCAGTTCTTC.

This clone was found once. V gene TRBV11-2 combines with J gene TRBJ1-2; tentative D call: TRBD1 (6 bases). V lost 2 bases and J 2 bases, leaving 9 bases between the germline ends. Germline-derived CDR1 and CDR2 are SGHAT and FQNNGV. This CDR3 spans 14 amino acids. The CDR3 here is CASSLYRANYGYTF. The CDR3 region has the DNA TGTGCCAGCAGCTTATACAGGGCCAACTATGGCTACACCTTC.

The J gene is TRBJ2-2, the V gene TRBV11-2, with 8 bases identical to TRBD1. This CDR3 region has 16 residues. J gave up 0 bases and V 3 bases, and 3 bases lay outside the gene matches. Germline V gene sequence: CDR1 SGHAT, CDR2 FQNNGV. The CDR3 DNA reads as TGTGCCAGCAGCTTGCCGGGACAGGCGAACACCGGGGAGCTGTTTTTT. Translating it yields CASSLPGQANTGELFF. Filled out from reference TRBV11-2 and TRBJ2-2, the complete variable domain reads EAGVAQSPRYKIIEKRQSVAFWCNPISGHATLYWYQQILGQGPKLLIQFQNNGVVDDSQLPKDRFSAERLKGVDSTLKIQPAKLEDSAVYLCASSLPGQANTGELFFGEGSRLTVL.

This clone was detected once. The chain joins TRBV19 to TRBJ1-1; D remains ambiguous. Per germline, CDR1 LNHDA and CDR2 SQIVND (reference sequence). The CDR3 is made up of 13 amino acids. V was cut by 0 bases and J by 11 bases, with 13 bases left in between. CDR3 in DNA: TGTGCCAGTAGTATAGAGCCGGGGAAAGGGGCTTTCTTT. Translated: CASSIEPGKGAFF. The full variable domain, completed using reference TRBV19 and TRBJ1-1, is DGGITQSPKYLFRKEGQNVTLSCEQNLNHDAMYWYRQDPGQGLRLIYYSQIVNDFQKGDIAEGYSVSREKKESFPLTVTSAQKNPTAFYLCASSIEPGKGAFFGQGTRLTVV.

J is TRBJ1-2 and V is TRBV4-2; D is unresolved. Germline V CDR1 and CDR2: LGHNA, YNFKEQ. Trimming shortened V by 0 bases and J by 2 bases, and 10 bases separated the two germline ends. The CDR3 is made up of 15 amino acids. The CDR3 is CASSQDGLGNYGYTF. In DNA, the CDR3 is TGTGCCAGCAGCCAAGATGGGCTAGGGAACTATGGCTACACCTTC.

This clone was recorded only once. J is TRBJ2-3 and V is TRBV2; unclear D gene. The CDR3 totals 12 residues. Germline CDR1 reads SNHLY; CDR2 reads FYNNEI. V dropped 3 bases and J dropped 6 bases, with 7 bases sitting between them. The CDR3 DNA is TGTGCCAGCAGTGATTTTGGGGATACGCAGTATTTT. It translates to CASSDFGDTQYF.

Points on this clone: In the same sample, other DNA sequences code for this CDR3. The chain recombines TRBV11-2 with TRBJ1-4, with unresolved D. Trimming removed 2 bases at V and 8 bases at J, with 9 bases between. The CDR3 is made up of 13 amino acids. CDR1 SGHAT and CDR2 FQNNGV come from the germline V gene. The CDR3 DNA is TGTGCCAGCAGCTTATTATCGGGGGAAAAACTGTTTTTT. It is translated as CASSLLSGEKLFF. Variable domain in full (rest from reference TRBV11-2 and TRBJ1-4): EAGVAQSPRYKIIEKRQSVAFWCNPISGHATLYWYQQILGQGPKLLIQFQNNGVVDDSQLPKDRFSAERLKGVDSTLKIQPAKLEDSAVYLCASSLLSGEKLFFGSGTQLSVL.

The chain joins TRBV5-4 to TRBJ2-2; D might be TRBD2 (5 bases). With 4 bases removed from V and 5 bases from J, the gap between germline ends came to 21 bases. The length of the CDR3 is 17 residues. Per germline, CDR1 SGHNT and CDR2 YYREEE (reference sequence). CDR3 DNA: TGTGCCAGCAGCCCCGGCGGGCCTGGCTCCTTAACCGGGGAGCTGTTTTTT. Its translation is CASSPGGPGSLTGELFF. The variable domain in full, with the rest retrieved from reference TRBV5-4 and TRBJ2-2, is ETGVTQSPTHLIKTRGQQVTLRCSSQSGHNTVSWYQQALGQGPQFIFQYYREEENGRGNFPPRFSGLQFPNYSSELNVNALELDDSALYLCASSPGGPGSLTGELFFGEGSRLTVL.